One sample yielded the 22 T cell receptor beta chains listed below, sequenced in a study of cytomegalovirus exposure and HLA in healthy donors. It was with 60 Vbeta and 13 Jbeta primers that the PCR ran. Here immunoSEQ multiplex PCR was the method, and the copy in TCRdb shows in-frame clones only, minus some. The sample yields over 90,000 clones, around 60% seen once. The specimen was PBMCs. The receptors were gathered from a human donor in good health.

This clone was found a few times. J is TRBJ2-7 and V is TRBV11-2, with 8 bases matching TRBD2. This CDR3 contains 15 residues. Looked up from germline, CDR1 is SGHAT and CDR2 is FQNNGV. Trimming took 3 bases from V and 3 from J; bases not matched to a gene: 7. The DNA for the CDR3 is TGTGCCAGCAGCTTCGAAACTAGCGGTTACTACGAGCAGTACTTC. It is translated as CASSFETSGYYEQYF.

The chain uses TRBV6-6 and TRBJ2-7, with 7 bases lining up with TRBD1. CDR1 and CDR2 (germline): MNHNY, SVGAGI (reference sequence). Trimming at V came to 5 bases and at J to 2 bases, leaving 6 bases not matched to a gene. The CDR3 length is 14 residues. This chain's CDR3 is CASSVAGTAYEQYF. The CDR3 DNA is TGTGCCAGCAGTGTGGCCGGGACAGCCTACGAGCAGTACTTC.

The chain links TRBV11-2 to TRBJ1-1; D is uncertain. CDR1 is SGHAT and CDR2 is FQNNGV in the germline V gene. The CDR3 totals 14 residues. V gave up 1 base and J gave up 1 base, with 7 bases separating them. The CDR3 DNA is TGTGCCAGCAGCTTAGTGGCAGGGAACACTGAAGCTTTCTTT. It specifies CASSLVAGNTEAFF.

The chain carries TRBV15 and TRBJ2-1; 11 positions match TRBD1. Germline trimming cut 1 base from V and 7 bases from J; bases unmatched to any gene: 6. Germline-derived CDR1 and CDR2 are LNHNV and YYDKDF (reference sequence). This CDR3 is built from 16 residues. As DNA, the CDR3 is TGTGCCACCAGCAGAGCTGGGACAGGGGGGTGGAATGAGCAGTTCTTC. Translation: CATSRAGTGGWNEQFF.

J is TRBJ2-3 and V is TRBV5-1; no clear D gene. Germline CDR1 and CDR2: SGHRS and YFSETQ. CDR3 length: 14 amino acids. The ends were cut back, 0 bases at V and 0 bases at J, with 5 bases in the middle. CDR3 in DNA: TGCGCCAGCAGCTTGGGCAGAAGCACAGATACGCAGTATTTT. This translates into CASSLGRSTDTQYF.

Judged by abundance, this clone is medium-sized (0.01 to 0.1%). V gene TRBV7-9 combines with J gene TRBJ2-4; D is ambiguous. V was clipped by 5 bases and J by 0 bases, with 11 bases between them. CDR3 size: 15 residues. CDR1 SEHNR and CDR2 FQNEAQ come from the germline V gene (reference sequence). The CDR3 DNA reads TGTGCCAGCAGCCCCGCGCGAGAAGCCAAAAACATTCAGTACTTC. The encoded protein is CASSPAREAKNIQYF.

The chain is built from TRBV5-4 and TRBJ1-1, with TRBD1 as a possible D gene (5 bases). Trimming took off 1 base at V and 0 bases at J, with 10 bases between the two ends. The germline V gene has CDR1 SGHNT and CDR2 YYREEE (reference sequence). There are 15 residues in the CDR3. In nucleotides, the CDR3 is TGTGCCAGCAGCTTGCCCACAGGACTGAACACTGAAGCTTTCTTT. Its translation: CASSLPTGLNTEAFF.

J is TRBJ2-2 and V is TRBV29-1; TRBD2 matches 12 bases. The CDR3 extends over 15 amino acids. After removal of 5 bases from V and 2 bases from J, the junction contained 3 bases not matched to a gene. Germline V CDR1 and CDR2: SQVTM, ANQGSEA. The chain's CDR3 is CSVRGLAGNTGELFF. As DNA, the CDR3 is TGCAGCGTTAGGGGACTAGCGGGCAACACCGGGGAGCTGTTTTTT.

This chain joins TRBV19 and TRBJ2-1; no reliable D call. Germline V gene data show CDR1 as LNHDA and CDR2 as SQIVND (reference sequence). The CDR3 spans 15 residues. V lost 3 bases, J lost 7 bases, and 16 bases lay in between. The CDR3 DNA is TGTGCCAGTAGTATTCGGAGCCCCGATCGGAATGAGCAGTTCTTC. This translates into CASSIRSPDRNEQFF.

The rearrangement uses TRBV10-3 and TRBJ2-5; 9 nucleotides line up with TRBD2. Germline V gene sequence: CDR1 ENHRY, CDR2 SYGVKD. This CDR3 has 18 residues. V shed 3 bases, J shed 5 bases, and the junction held 16 bases outside the gene matches. CDR3 in amino acids: CAISDPGREGRRGETQYF. CDR3 bases: TGTGCCATCAGTGACCCGGGGCGGGAGGGCCGACGGGGGGAGACCCAGTACTTC.

CDR3: CASSLLFNQPQHF. Written as DNA, the CDR3 is TGTGCCAGCAGTTTACTTTTTAATCAGCCCCAGCATTTT. J is TRBJ1-5 and V is TRBV27, with D hard to call. The CDR3 extends over 13 amino acids. The V end was cut by 2 bases, the J end by 4 bases, with 6 bases between. The germline CDR1 and CDR2 sequences are MNHEY and SMNVEV (reference sequence).

This clone appeared a single time. The chain combines TRBV30 with TRBJ1-4; D unclear. This CDR3 has 15 amino acids. Germline CDR1 reads GTSNPN; CDR2 reads SVGIG (reference sequence). V lost 0 bases and J 1 base, leaving 9 bases between the germline ends. The CDR3 is CAWSVLGLTNEKLFF. In nucleotides, the CDR3 is TGTGCCTGGAGTGTACTAGGATTAACTAATGAAAAACTGTTTTTT.

The rearrangement links TRBV6-5 to TRBJ1-2, with 10 nucleotides matching TRBD1. Germline trimming cut 6 bases from V and 8 bases from J; bases unmatched to any gene: 12. Germline loops: CDR1 MNHEY, CDR2 SVGAGI. There are 15 residues in the CDR3. In DNA, the CDR3 is TGTGCCAGCAGCCCTCTGACAGGGGGCCATGGAGGCTACACCTTC. This codes for CASSPLTGGHGGYTF.

This clone was recorded only once. This chain links TRBV6-5 with TRBJ2-1, with 8 nucleotides matching TRBD2. This CDR3 is built from 14 residues. V lost 4 bases to trimming and J lost 9 bases; unmatched junction nucleotides: 8. Germline CDR1 and CDR2: MNHEY and SVGAGI. As DNA, the CDR3 is TGTGCCAGCAGTTCCCGTCTAGCGGGCACTGAGCAGTTCTTC. Translated: CASSSRLAGTEQFF.

The gene calls are TRBV4-1 and TRBJ1-5; D not resolved. V lost 0 bases to trimming and J lost 6 bases, with 9 bases between them. There are 14 residues in the CDR3. Germline V gene data show CDR1 as MGHRA and CDR2 as YSYEKL. The CDR3 is CASSQEAPSQPQHF. CDR3 nucleotides: TGCGCCAGCAGCCAAGAGGCCCCCTCTCAGCCCCAGCATTTT.

V is TRBV7-9 and J is TRBJ2-1, with D uncertain. CDR1 SEHNR and CDR2 FQNEAQ come from the germline V gene (reference sequence). This CDR3 is 16 amino acids long. Deletions cut 1 base from V and 6 bases from J, with 16 bases between. The CDR3: CASSLEVRLIPNEQFF. For the CDR3, the DNA is TGTGCCAGCAGCTTAGAGGTACGACTGATCCCCAATGAGCAGTTCTTC.

With respect to this clone: Other DNA sequences in the same sample also yield this CDR3. V gene TRBV28 combines with J gene TRBJ1-4; the match to TRBD1 covers 7 bases. From germline, CDR1 is MDHEN and CDR2 SYDVKM. The ends lost 4 bases at V and 5 bases at J; junction bases unmatched: 4. The CDR3 contains 14 residues. CDR3 amino acids: CASSSRQGNEKLFF. CDR3 DNA sequence: TGTGCCAGCAGTTCCCGACAGGGAAATGAAAAACTGTTTTTT.

In its sample, this clone was seen a few times. V usage is TRBV4-1 and J usage is TRBJ1-4; weak D call: TRBD1 (6 bases). This CDR3 is 15 amino acids long. The germline V and J ends were trimmed by 2 bases and 14 bases, with 21 bases remaining between them. Germline loops: CDR1 MGHRA, CDR2 YSYEKL. The CDR3 is CASSQLGAATKRLFF. CDR3 nucleotide sequence: TGCGCCAGCAGCCAACTGGGGGCAGCTACTAAACGGCTGTTTTTT.

The CDR3 loop is CASSLGARRVETQYF. The CDR3 region has the DNA TGTGCCAGCAGCTTGGGAGCCCGGCGGGTCGAGACCCAGTACTTC. The chain has TRBV5-6 and TRBJ2-5; TRBD2 might be the D (5 bases). Trimming pared 0 bases from V and 5 bases from J, leaving 14 bases between. This CDR3 has 15 amino acids. Germline CDR1 reads SGHDT; CDR2 reads YYEEEE.

The chain couples TRBV14 to TRBJ2-7; D is uncertain. Germline V CDR1 and CDR2: SGHDN, FVKESK. V gave up 1 base and J gave up 4 bases, with 8 bases separating them. This CDR3 is 13 amino acids long. CDR3 sequence reads: CASSQGSRYEQYF. The CDR3 bases are TGTGCCAGCAGCCAAGGTTCGAGATACGAGCAGTACTTC.

The chain employs TRBV27 and TRBJ2-7, with 9 bases matching TRBD1. Germline V gene lookup returns CDR1 MNHEY and CDR2 SMNVEV (reference sequence). The ends lost 6 bases at V and 3 bases at J; junction bases unmatched: 9. The CDR3 consists of 15 residues. CDR3 loop: CASSPRDRASYEQYF. CDR3 bases: TGTGCCAGCAGCCCTCGGGACAGGGCGAGCTACGAGCAGTACTTC.

This chain uses TRBV5-1 with TRBJ2-7; TRBD1 might be the D (5 bases). Germline CDR1 reads SGHRS; CDR2 reads YFSETQ. Trimming took 2 bases from V and 0 from J, leaving 9 bases between them. The CDR3 totals 14 residues. The DNA for the CDR3 is TGCGCCAGCAGCTTCAGACAGAGCTCCTACGAGCAGTACTTC. This codes for CASSFRQSSYEQYF.